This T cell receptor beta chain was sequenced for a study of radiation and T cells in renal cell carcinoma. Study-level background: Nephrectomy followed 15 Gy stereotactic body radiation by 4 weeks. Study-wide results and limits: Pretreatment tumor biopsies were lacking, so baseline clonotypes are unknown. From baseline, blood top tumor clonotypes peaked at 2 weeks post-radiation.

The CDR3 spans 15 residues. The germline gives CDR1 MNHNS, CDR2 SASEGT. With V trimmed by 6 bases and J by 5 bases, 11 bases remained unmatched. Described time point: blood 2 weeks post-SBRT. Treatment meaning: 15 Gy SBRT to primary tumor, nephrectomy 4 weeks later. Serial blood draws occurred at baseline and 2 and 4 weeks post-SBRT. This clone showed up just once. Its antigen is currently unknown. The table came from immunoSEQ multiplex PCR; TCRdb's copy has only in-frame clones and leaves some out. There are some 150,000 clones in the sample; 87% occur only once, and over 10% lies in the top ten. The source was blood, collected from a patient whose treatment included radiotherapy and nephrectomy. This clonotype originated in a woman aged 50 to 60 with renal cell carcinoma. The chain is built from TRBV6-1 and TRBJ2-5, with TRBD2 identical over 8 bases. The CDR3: CASSPYGGGSETQYF. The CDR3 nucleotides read TGTGCCAGCAGCCCATACGGGGGGGGTAGCGAGACCCAGTACTTC.